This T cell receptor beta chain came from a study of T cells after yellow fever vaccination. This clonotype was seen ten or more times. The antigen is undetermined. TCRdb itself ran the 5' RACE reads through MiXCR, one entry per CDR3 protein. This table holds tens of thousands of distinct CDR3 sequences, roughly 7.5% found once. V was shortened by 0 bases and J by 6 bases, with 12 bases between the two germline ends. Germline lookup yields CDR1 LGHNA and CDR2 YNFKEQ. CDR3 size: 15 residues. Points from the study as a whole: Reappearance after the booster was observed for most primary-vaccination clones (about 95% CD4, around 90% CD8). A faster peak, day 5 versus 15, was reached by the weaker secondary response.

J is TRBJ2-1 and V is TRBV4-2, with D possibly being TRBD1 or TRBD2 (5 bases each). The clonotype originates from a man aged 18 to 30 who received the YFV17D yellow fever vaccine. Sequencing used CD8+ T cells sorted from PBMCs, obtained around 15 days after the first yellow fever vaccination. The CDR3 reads CASSQDMGEGNEQFF. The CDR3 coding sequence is TGTGCCAGCAGCCAAGATATGGGGGAAGGCAATGAGCAGTTCTTC.